This TCR beta chain originates from a study of vaccination and CD4 T cells after COVID-19 (dated 2022 in TCRdb). Background for the entire study: Convalescent patients had a positive SARS-CoV-2 result on nasal swab PCR, and of these patients, some 10 had mild disease and one had severe disease. The convalescent cohort comprised six males and four females, including two Hispanic individuals, seven Caucasians, two Asians and one multiracial person. The cultures were stimulated with overlapping spike peptide pools from SARS-CoV-2 and from the common cold coronaviruses HCoV-NL63, HCoV-OC43 and HCoV-229E. The time from the second vaccine dose to post-vaccine blood sampling had a median of approximately 72 days and ranged from about 14 to 241 days. Post-COVID blood samples from convalescent patients were collected a median of around 100 days after diagnosis, with a range of about 35 to 161 days. Participants got two doses of the Pfizer-BioNTech BNT162b2 vaccine (n=8) or two doses of the Moderna mRNA-1273 vaccine (n=2). In 10 COVID-19 convalescent patients and a handful of infection-naive healthy vaccine recipients, researchers compared the spike-specific CD4+ TCR repertoire from before mRNA vaccination with the repertoire from after. In control cultures, a CEFX viral epitope pool was used as positive control, an HIV-1 Nef peptide pool was used as negative control, or no peptide was added. On the study overall, not on this receptor specifically: The number of convalescent patients in the study was relatively small, and the study did not examine early timepoints following natural infection. Although the median number of SARS-CoV-2-reactive clonotypes went up from 21 after infection to some 40 after vaccination, the increase was not significant. Nearly all vaccine-specific clones in convalescent patients (304 of 307) were mono-reactive for SARS-CoV-2 spike rather than cross-reactive with common cold coronaviruses. In convalescent patients, a median roughly 87% of post-vaccine SARS-CoV-2-reactive clones were detected only after vaccination, and vaccine-specific priming was suggested by this finding.

V drops 5 bases and J drops 10 bases, leaving 20 bases in between. The CDR3 runs 14 amino acids, cysteine and phenylalanine included. The sequence is cut down to CDR3 DNA, 42 bases in frame from base 1. To prepare the library, PCR was applied. At the Johns Hopkins FTIC core, DNA from the cultured CD4+ T cells underwent TCR sequencing with the Oncomine TCR Beta short-read assay. The QIAamp micro DNA kit was used to extract genomic DNA from the cultured CD4+ T cells. Oncomine TCR Beta libraries from cultured CD4+ T cells were pooled using unique dual indexes and sequenced on an Illumina iSeq 100. In the authors' own workflow: Non-productive sequences were removed, and CDR3s that did not start with C, did not end with F or W, or were shorter than 7 amino acids were discarded. Antigen-specific clonotypes were identified with the MANAFEST web application by comparing peptide-stimulated wells with reference and other culture wells. For a clone to be called positive, the clone needed an FDR below 0.05, an odds ratio above 5, and a productive frequency above 0.1% in at least two of three replicate wells. Clonotypes that were significantly expanded in both SARS-CoV-2 spike wells and at least one common cold coronavirus spike condition were defined as cross-reactive. CDR3 homology was assessed with Levenshtein distances (stringdist) and unrooted phylogenetic trees (ape) in R version 3.6.1. TCRdb reprocessed the public reads (quality trimming at Q25 with fastp, clone calling with MiXCR) and kept in-frame beta chains. CDR3 protein sequences are deduplicated, and each keeps its most common genes and DNA. The V and J calls and clone size are TCRdb's, not the authors'. This sample holds around 13,000 distinct CDR3 sequences; more than 40% were observed only once. The ten largest account for over 15% of the sample.

The sample holds a few counts of this clonotype. Its antigen target is currently unknown. The record has no base qualities; no much larger clone is one base away. The label giving this sample's treatment or condition can be read as: approximately 11-day PBMC culture with coronavirus spike peptide pools or control peptides (ViraFEST assay). To expand antigen-specific T cells with peptide pools and then pick out the expanded clonotypes through TCR sequencing, the study relied on the ViraFEST assay. The convalescent patients' positive SARS-CoV-2 PCR tests fell between March and December 2020, which was before the Alpha, Beta and Delta variants emerged in the United States. Each well held 1.5 million to 2.5 million PBMCs cultured with around 9 ug/ml peptide pools in IMDM containing 5% human AB serum and around 10 IU/ml IL-2. Half of the culture medium was replaced with fresh IL-2-containing medium on days 3 and 7. After 9 to 11 days of culture, CD4+ T cells were isolated by negative selection with the EasySep CD4+ T cell isolation kit. PBMCs were separated from whole blood using Ficoll-Paque Plus gradient centrifugation and then either used fresh or cryopreserved at -140C. Triplicate wells were generally used for each culture condition.

The sequence was collected from a human donor who had recovered from COVID-19. The V and J genes are TRBV12-3 or TRBV12-4 and TRBJ1-1; TRBD1 is a possible D gene, resting on 5 matching bases. The sequencing input was CD4+ T cells from blood, cultured in vitro. The CDR3 here reads CASSTRTGKRGAFF. The bases are TGTGCCAGCAGTACCCGTACAGGAAAAAGGGGAGCTTTCTTT.